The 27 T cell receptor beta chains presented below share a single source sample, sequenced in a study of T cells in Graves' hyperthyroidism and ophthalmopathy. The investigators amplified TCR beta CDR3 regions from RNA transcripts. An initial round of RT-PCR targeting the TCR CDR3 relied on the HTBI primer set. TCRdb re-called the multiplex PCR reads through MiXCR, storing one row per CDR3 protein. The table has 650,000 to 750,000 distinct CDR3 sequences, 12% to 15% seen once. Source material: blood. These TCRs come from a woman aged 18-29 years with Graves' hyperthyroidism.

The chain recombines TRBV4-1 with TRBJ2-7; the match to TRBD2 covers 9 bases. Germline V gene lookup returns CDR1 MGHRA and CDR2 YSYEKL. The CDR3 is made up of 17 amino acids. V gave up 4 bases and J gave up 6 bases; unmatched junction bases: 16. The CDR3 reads CASSPQDLTGLAGEQYF. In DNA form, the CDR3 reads TGCGCCAGCAGCCCGCAAGATTTAACGGGACTAGCCGGCGAGCAGTACTTC.

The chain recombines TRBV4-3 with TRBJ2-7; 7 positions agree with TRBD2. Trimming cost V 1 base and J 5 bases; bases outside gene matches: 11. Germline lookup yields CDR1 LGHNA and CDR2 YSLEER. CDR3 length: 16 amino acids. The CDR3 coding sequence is TGCGCCAGCAGCCAAGGTGAGCGGGGAGTGGTCGACGAGCAGTACTTC. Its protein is CASSQGERGVVDEQYF.

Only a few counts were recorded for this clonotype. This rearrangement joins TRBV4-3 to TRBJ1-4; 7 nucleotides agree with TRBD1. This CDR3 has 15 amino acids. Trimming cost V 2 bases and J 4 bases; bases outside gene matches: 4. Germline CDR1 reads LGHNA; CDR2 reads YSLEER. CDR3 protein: CASSQSRDSNEKLFF. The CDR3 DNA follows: TGCGCCAGCAGCCAATCTCGGGACAGTAATGAAAAACTGTTTTTT.

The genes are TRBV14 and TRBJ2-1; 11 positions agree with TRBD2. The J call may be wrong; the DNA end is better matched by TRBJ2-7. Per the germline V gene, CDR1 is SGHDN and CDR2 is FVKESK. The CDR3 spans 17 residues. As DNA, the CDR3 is TGTGCCAGCAGCCAAGAGGCTAGCGGGAGGTTCGGTAATGAGCAGTACTTC. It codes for CASSQEASGRFGNEQYF.

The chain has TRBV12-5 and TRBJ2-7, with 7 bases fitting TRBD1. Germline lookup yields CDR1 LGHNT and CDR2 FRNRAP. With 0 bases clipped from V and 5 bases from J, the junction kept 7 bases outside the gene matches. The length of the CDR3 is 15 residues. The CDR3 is CASGLVLTGVHEQYF. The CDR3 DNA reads TGTGCTAGTGGTTTGGTACTAACAGGGGTGCACGAGCAGTACTTC. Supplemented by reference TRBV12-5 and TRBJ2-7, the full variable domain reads DARVTQTPRHKVTEMGQEVTMRCQPILGHNTVFWYRQTMMQGLELLAYFRNRAPLDDSGMPKDRFSAEMPDATLATLKIQPSEPRDSAVYFCASGLVLTGVHEQYFGPGTRLTVT.

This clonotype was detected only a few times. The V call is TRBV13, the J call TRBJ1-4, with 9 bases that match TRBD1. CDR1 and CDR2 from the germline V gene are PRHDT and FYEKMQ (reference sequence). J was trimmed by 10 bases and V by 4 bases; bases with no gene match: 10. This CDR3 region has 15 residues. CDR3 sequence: CASSSRDRDFGKLFF. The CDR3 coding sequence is TGTGCCAGCAGCTCCCGGGACAGGGATTTTGGAAAACTGTTTTTT.

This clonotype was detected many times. Written as DNA, the CDR3 is TGTGCCAGCAGTGGAGGGACGTGGGGGCCCTCTCCCCAGCATTTT. This encodes CASSGGTWGPSPQHF. The chain links TRBV2 to TRBJ1-5; a weak D match, TRBD1 (6 bases). Trimming removed 4 bases at V and 10 bases at J, with 20 bases between. Germline CDR1 and CDR2: SNHLY and FYNNEI. The CDR3 is made up of 15 amino acids. Variable domain in full (rest from reference TRBV2 and TRBJ1-5): EPEVTQTPSHQVTQMGQEVILRCVPISNHLYFYWYRQILGQKVEFLVSFYNNEISEKSEIFDDQFSVERPDGSNFTLKIRSTKLEDSAMYFCASSGGTWGPSPQHFGDGTRLSIL.

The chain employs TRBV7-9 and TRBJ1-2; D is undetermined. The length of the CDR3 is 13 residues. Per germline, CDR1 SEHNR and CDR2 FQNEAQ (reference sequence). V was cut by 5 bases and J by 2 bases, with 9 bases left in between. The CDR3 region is CASSTSSNYGYTF. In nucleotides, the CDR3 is TGTGCCAGCAGCACAAGCTCCAACTATGGCTACACCTTC.

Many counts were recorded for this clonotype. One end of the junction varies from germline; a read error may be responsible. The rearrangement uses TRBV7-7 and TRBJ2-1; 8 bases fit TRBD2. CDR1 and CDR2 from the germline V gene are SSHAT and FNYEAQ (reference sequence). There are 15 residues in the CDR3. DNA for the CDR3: TGTGCTAGCAGCTTTGGTCCAGCGGGAGTGGATGAGCAGTTCTTC. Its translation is CASSFGPAGVDEQFF.

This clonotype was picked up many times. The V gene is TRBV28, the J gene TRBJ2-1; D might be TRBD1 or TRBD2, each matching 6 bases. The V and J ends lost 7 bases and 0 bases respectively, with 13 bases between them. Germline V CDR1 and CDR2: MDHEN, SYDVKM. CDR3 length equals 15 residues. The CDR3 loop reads CASTSGGLSYNEQFF. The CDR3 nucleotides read TGTGCCAGCACTTCCGGGGGCCTCTCCTACAATGAGCAGTTCTTC.

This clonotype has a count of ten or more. The CDR3 spells CASRTLAGGLYEQYF. CDR3 coding DNA: TGTGCCAGCAGGACCCTAGCGGGAGGACTCTACGAGCAGTACTTC. The V gene is TRBV27, the J gene TRBJ2-7, with 11 bases matching TRBD2. The junction had 7 bases not matched to a gene; V was cut back by 6 bases and J by 3 bases. CDR1 is MNHEY, CDR2 SMNVEV, per germline (reference sequence). There are 15 residues in the CDR3.

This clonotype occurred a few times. The DNA for the CDR3 is TGTGCCAGCAGTGGGTACGGTCTGGAGCAGTACTTC. Protein sequence: CASSGYGLEQYF. The V and J genes are TRBV2 and TRBJ2-7; D unclear. The germline CDR1 and CDR2 sequences are SNHLY and FYNNEI. Trimming took off 4 bases at V and 7 bases at J, with 11 bases between the two ends. This CDR3 spans 12 amino acids.

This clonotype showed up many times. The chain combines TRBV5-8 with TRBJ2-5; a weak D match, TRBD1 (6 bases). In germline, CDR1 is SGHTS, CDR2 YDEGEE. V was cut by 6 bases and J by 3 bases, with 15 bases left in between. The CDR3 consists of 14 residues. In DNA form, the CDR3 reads TGTGCCAGCAACCGGTGGGGGCGAGAAGAGACCCAGTACTTC. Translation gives CASNRWGREETQYF. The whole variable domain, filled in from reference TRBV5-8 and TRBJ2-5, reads EAGVTQSPTHLIKTRGQQATLRCSPISGHTSVYWYQQALGLGLQFLLWYDEGEERNRGNFPPRFSGRQFPNYSSELNVNALELEDSALYLCASNRWGREETQYFGPGTRLLVL.

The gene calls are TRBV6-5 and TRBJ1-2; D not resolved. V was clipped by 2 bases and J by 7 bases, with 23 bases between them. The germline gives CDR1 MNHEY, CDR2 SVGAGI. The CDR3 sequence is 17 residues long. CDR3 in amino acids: CASSYEPRPAPDPGYTF. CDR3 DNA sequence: TGTGCCAGCAGTTACGAACCTCGACCGGCCCCGGATCCTGGCTACACCTTC.

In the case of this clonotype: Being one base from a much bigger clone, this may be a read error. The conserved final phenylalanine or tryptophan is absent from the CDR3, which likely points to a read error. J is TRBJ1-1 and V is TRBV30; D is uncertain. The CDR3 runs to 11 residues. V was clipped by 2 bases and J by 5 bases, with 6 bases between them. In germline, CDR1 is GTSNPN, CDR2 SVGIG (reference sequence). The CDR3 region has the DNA TGTGCCTGGAGTAGGGAAACTGAAGCTTTCGTT. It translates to CAWSRETEAFV.

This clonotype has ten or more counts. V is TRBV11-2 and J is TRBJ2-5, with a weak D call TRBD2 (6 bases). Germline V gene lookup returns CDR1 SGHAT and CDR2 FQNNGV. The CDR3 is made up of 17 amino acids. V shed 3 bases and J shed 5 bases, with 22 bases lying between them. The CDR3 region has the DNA TGTGCCAGCAGCTTCCCCAAGGAGGTAGCGGCTGTGGAGACCCAGTACTTC. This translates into CASSFPKEVAAVETQYF.

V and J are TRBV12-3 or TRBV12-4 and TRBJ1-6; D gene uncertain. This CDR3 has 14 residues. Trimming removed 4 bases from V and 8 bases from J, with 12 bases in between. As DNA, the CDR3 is TGTGCCAGCAGTTCGACGGGTAGGGATTCACCCCTCCACTTT. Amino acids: CASSSTGRDSPLHF.

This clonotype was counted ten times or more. This CDR3 reads CASSDRQGTFSYEQYF. CDR3 bases: TGTGCCAGCAGTGATCGACAGGGGACCTTCTCCTACGAGCAGTACTTC. The rearrangement joins TRBV6-1 to TRBJ2-7; TRBD1 aligns across 8 bases. CDR1 and CDR2 (germline): MNHNS, SASEGT. This CDR3 is built from 16 residues. The J segment lost 0 bases and the V segment lost 3 bases, leaving 7 bases of the junction unmatched.

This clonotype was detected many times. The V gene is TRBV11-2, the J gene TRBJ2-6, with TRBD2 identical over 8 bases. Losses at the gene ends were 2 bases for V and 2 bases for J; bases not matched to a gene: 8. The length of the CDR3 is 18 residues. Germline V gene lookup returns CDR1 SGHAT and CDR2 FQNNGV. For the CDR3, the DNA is TGTGCCAGCAGCTTATTAACGGGAGGGGGGCCTGGGGCCAACGTCCTGACTTTC. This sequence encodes CASSLLTGGGPGANVLTF. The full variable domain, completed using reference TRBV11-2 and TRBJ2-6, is EAGVAQSPRYKIIEKRQSVAFWCNPISGHATLYWYQQILGQGPKLLIQFQNNGVVDDSQLPKDRFSAERLKGVDSTLKIQPAKLEDSAVYLCASSLLTGGGPGANVLTFGAGSRLTVL.

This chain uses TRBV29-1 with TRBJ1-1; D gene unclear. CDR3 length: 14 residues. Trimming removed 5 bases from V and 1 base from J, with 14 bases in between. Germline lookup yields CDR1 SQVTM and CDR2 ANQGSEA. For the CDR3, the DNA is TGCAGCGTTCCATCGCCCCGCCGGAACACTGAAGCTTTCTTT. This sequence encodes CSVPSPRRNTEAFF.

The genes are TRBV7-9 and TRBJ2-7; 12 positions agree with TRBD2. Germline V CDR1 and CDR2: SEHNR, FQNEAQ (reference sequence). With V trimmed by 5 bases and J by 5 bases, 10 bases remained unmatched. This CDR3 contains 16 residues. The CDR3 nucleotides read TGTGCCAGCAGCCCAGGACTAGCGGGGCTGGGGGACGAGCAGTACTTC. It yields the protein CASSPGLAGLGDEQYF. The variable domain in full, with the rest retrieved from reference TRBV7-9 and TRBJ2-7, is DTGVSQNPRHKITKRGQNVTFRCDPISEHNRLYWYRQTLGQGPEFLTYFQNEAQLEKSRLLSDRFSAERPKGSFSTLEIQRTEQGDSAMYLCASSPGLAGLGDEQYFGPGTRLTVT.

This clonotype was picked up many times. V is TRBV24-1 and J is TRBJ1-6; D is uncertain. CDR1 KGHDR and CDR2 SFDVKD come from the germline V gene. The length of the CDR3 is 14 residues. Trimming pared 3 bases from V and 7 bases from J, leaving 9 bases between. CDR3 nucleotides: TGTGCCACCAGTGATGTCGAACCCAATTCACCCCTCCACTTT. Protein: CATSDVEPNSPLHF.

The CDR3 DNA sequence: TGTGCCAGCAGCCGACACAGGCTCCGGAACACTGAAGCTTTCTTT. It specifies CASSRHRLRNTEAFF. The chain couples TRBV28 to TRBJ1-1; D might be TRBD1 (5 bases). V dropped 6 bases and J dropped 1 base, with 15 bases sitting between them. Germline assignment: CDR1 MDHEN and CDR2 SYDVKM. The CDR3 is made up of 15 amino acids.

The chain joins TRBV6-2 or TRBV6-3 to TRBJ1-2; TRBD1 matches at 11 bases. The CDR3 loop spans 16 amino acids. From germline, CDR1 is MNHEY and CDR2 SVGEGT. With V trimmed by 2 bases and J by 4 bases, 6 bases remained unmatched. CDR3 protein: CASSYGTGGGGYGYTF. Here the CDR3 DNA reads TGTGCCAGCAGTTACGGGACAGGGGGGGGCGGCTATGGCTACACCTTC.

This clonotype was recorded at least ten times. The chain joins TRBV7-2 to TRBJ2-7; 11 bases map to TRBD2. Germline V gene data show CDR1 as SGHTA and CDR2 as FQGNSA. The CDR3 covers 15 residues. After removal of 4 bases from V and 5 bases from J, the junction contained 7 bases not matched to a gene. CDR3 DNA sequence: TGTGCCAGCAGCTGGATAGCGGGAGGGCAGGACGAGCAGTACTTC. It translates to CASSWIAGGQDEQYF.

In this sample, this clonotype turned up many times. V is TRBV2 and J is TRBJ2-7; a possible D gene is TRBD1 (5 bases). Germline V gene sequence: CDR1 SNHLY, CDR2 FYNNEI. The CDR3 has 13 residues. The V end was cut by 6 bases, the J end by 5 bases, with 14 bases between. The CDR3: CASRRVDSDEQYF. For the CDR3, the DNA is TGTGCCAGCAGGAGAGTTGACAGCGACGAGCAGTACTTC. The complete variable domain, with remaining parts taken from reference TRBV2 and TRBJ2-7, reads EPEVTQTPSHQVTQMGQEVILRCVPISNHLYFYWYRQILGQKVEFLVSFYNNEISEKSEIFDDQFSVERPDGSNFTLKIRSTKLEDSAMYFCASRRVDSDEQYFGPGTRLTVT.

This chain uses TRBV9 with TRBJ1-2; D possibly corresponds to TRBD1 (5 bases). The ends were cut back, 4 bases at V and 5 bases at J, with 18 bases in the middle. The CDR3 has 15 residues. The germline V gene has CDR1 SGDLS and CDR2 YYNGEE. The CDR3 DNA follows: TGTGCCAGCAGCCCCCAGGGCAGGTGGGATTATGGCTACACCTTC. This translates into CASSPQGRWDYGYTF.